This TCR beta chain was observed in a study of OX40 agonist ivuxolimab in advanced cancers. Overall study context: The patients received ivuxolimab by intravenous route every 2 weeks at 0.01 to 10 mg/kg. Study conclusions and caveats: Averaged across samples, CD8+ T cells carried more expanded clones than CD4+ did.

Profiled with immunoSEQ multiplex PCR; TCRdb holds only in-frame clones, not every one. The sample shows over 65,000 clones, approximately 91% of them seen only once. Germline-derived CDR1 and CDR2 are MDHEN and SYDVKM. V trimming: 5 bases; J trimming: 2 bases; junction bases outside the gene matches: 6. This CDR3 has 15 residues. As for this clone: Its antigen remains unidentified.

The chain combines TRBV28 with TRBJ2-7; 10 nucleotides match TRBD2. Sequences were derived from CD4+ or CD8+ T cells sorted from blood, sampled in a trial of the OX40 agonist ivuxolimab. The clonotype was recovered from an adult with an advanced solid tumor such as melanoma, head and neck, liver or kidney cancer. In DNA form, the CDR3 reads TGTGCCAGCAGTCTAGGGACTAGCGTGCCCTACGAGCAGTACTTC. Protein product: CASSLGTSVPYEQYF.